The rows below give T cell receptor beta chains drawn from one sample of a study of preoperative IRX-2 immunotherapy in early breast cancer. Profiling relied on immunoSEQ multiplex PCR, and the TCRdb table lists in-frame clones only, not all of them. The table records 20,000 to 30,000 clones, 78% of them present only once. Sequences were derived from lymph node tissue, sampled before IRX-2 immunotherapy. The receptor source for this set is a human donor with breast cancer. CDR3s include the opening cysteine and the closing phenylalanine or tryptophan. D genes are given only for firm matches. The size field is filled for only some rows; it gives once, few, many or a size class.

CDR3aa	CDR3nt	j_gene	abundance	d_gene	v_gene
CASTRREGPNSPLHF	TGTGCCAGCACCCGTAGGGAGGGACCAAATTCACCCCTCCACTTT	TRBJ1-6	NA	NA	TRBV12-5
CVSSLDRTYTEAFF	TGTGTCAGCAGCTTAGACAGGACTTACACTGAAGCTTTCTTT	TRBJ1-1	NA	NA	TRBV7-5
CASSRTGDPESASTDTQYF	TGCGCCAGCAGTCGGACAGGTGACCCTGAGTCCGCTAGCACAGATACGCAGTATTTT	TRBJ2-3	NA	TRBD1	TRBV10-2
CASSPVAGSGNTIYF	TGTGCCAGCTCACCAGTAGCAGGCTCTGGAAACACCATATATTTT	TRBJ1-3	NA	NA	TRBV18
CASSSQRGGPYNEQFF	TGTGCCAGCAGTTCTCAGCGGGGGGGCCCCTACAATGAGCAGTTCTTC	TRBJ2-1	NA	TRBD2	TRBV11-3
CASSHRRGLNEQFF	TGTGCCAGCAGCCACCGCCGCGGACTCAATGAGCAGTTCTTC	TRBJ2-1	once	NA	TRBV14
CASSSGQSNEKLFF	TGCGCCAGCAGCTCCGGACAGTCTAATGAAAAACTGTTTTTT	TRBJ1-4	NA	NA	TRBV5-1
CASSLEGTGDGYTF	TGTGCCAGCAGCTTAGAAGGGACAGGGGATGGCTACACCTTC	TRBJ1-2	NA	TRBD1	TRBV7-6
CAISAIDGPDTEAFF	TGTGCCATCAGCGCCATTGATGGCCCCGACACTGAAGCTTTCTTT	TRBJ1-1	NA	NA	TRBV6-8
CASSDPGLAGVYEQYF	TGTGCCAGCAGTGACCCGGGACTAGCGGGGGTTTACGAGCAGTACTTC	TRBJ2-7	NA	TRBD2	TRBV6-8
CASSRRPPWGTDTQYF	TGTGCCAGCAGCCGCCGGCCTCCATGGGGCACAGATACGCAGTATTTT	TRBJ2-3	few	NA	TRBV11-3
CASSLDNNYGYTF	TGTGCCAGCAGCTTAGATAACAACTATGGCTACACCTTC	TRBJ1-2	NA	NA	TRBV7-1
CASSKPQGTKNIQYF	TGTGCCAGCAGCAAACCCCAGGGTACCAAAAACATTCAGTACTTC	TRBJ2-4	NA	NA	TRBV7-6
CASTQGFISYEQYF	TGTGCCAGCACCCAGGGGTTTATCTCCTACGAGCAGTACTTC	TRBJ2-7	few	NA	TRBV6-8
CASSLGQTYNEQFF	TGTGCCAGCAGCTTAGGGCAAACCTACAATGAGCAGTTCTTC	TRBJ2-1	NA	NA	TRBV7-6
CASSEAAESYEQYF	TGTGCCAGCAGTGAAGCGGCGGAGTCCTACGAGCAGTACTTC	TRBJ2-7	NA	NA	TRBV6-1
CATSRDPPGGNTIYF	TGTGCCACCAGCAGAGATCCCCCGGGAGGAAACACCATATATTTT	TRBJ1-3	few	NA	TRBV15
CASCSKGNYGYTF	TGTGCCAGCTGCTCGAAGGGAAACTATGGCTACACCTTC	TRBJ1-2	NA	NA	TRBV28
CASVKTSGGIRPGELFF	TGTGCCAGCGTAAAGACTAGCGGGGGAATTAGGCCCGGGGAGCTGTTTTTT	TRBJ2-2	NA	TRBD2	TRBV6-8
CASSFGPEFVEKLFF	TGTGCCAGCAGCTTCGGACCCGAGTTTGTTGAAAAACTGTTTTTT	TRBJ1-4	NA	NA	TRBV7-6
CASSLAGDFAFTDTQYF	TGTGCCAGCAGCTTGGCCGGAGACTTCGCCTTCACAGATACGCAGTATTTT	TRBJ2-3	NA	NA	TRBV7-4
CASSYLDRGYGYTF	TGTGCCAGCAGTTACCTGGACAGGGGATATGGCTACACCTTC	TRBJ1-2	NA	TRBD1	TRBV6-8
CASSYIQGDRSDTEAFF	TGTGCCAGCAGTTACATTCAGGGAGACAGGTCCGACACTGAAGCTTTCTTT	TRBJ1-1	NA	NA	TRBV6-8
CSARQGRRGTEAFF	TGCAGCGCCCGACAGGGGCGGCGCGGCACTGAAGCTTTCTTT	TRBJ1-1	NA	TRBD1	TRBV29-1
CASSHDRGTEAFF	TGCGCCAGCAGCCATGACAGGGGGACTGAAGCTTTCTTT	TRBJ1-1	NA	NA	TRBV1
CASSYMDRVEKLFF	TGTGCCAGCAGTTACATGGACAGGGTCGAAAAACTGTTTTTT	TRBJ1-4	few	TRBD1	TRBV6-8
CASSLRGIGSTEAFF	TGTGCCAGCAGTCTCAGGGGTATCGGGTCGACTGAAGCTTTCTTT	TRBJ1-1	NA	NA	TRBV6-8
CASSRGTNSGNTIYF	TGTGCCAGCAGCCGCGGGACAAACTCTGGAAACACCATATATTTT	TRBJ1-3	few	NA	TRBV11-3
CASSSGTGIEKLFF	TGTGCCAGCAGTTCCGGGACAGGGATTGAAAAACTGTTTTTT	TRBJ1-4	NA	TRBD1	TRBV28
CASSYLTGGEGYTF	TGTGCCAGCAGTTACCTGACAGGGGGCGAAGGCTACACCTTC	TRBJ1-2	few	TRBD1	TRBV6-8
CSALRVQETQYF	TGCAGCGCCCTTCGCGTCCAAGAGACCCAGTACTTC	TRBJ2-5	once	NA	TRBV29-1
CASSYRTDPQPQHF	TGTGCCAGCAGTTACCGGACAGACCCTCAGCCCCAGCATTTT	TRBJ1-5	once	NA	TRBV6-8
CASSEAIAGAAYGYTF	TGTGCCAGCAGTGAAGCCATCGCAGGGGCCGCCTATGGCTACACCTTC	TRBJ1-2	NA	NA	TRBV6-1
CASSGDPGELFF	TGTGCCAGCAGCGGTGACCCCGGGGAGCTGTTTTTT	TRBJ2-2	NA	NA	TRBV9
CASSLADAYGYTF	TGTGCCAGCAGTTTGGCAGACGCCTATGGCTACACCTTC	TRBJ1-2	NA	NA	TRBV28
CSATGKSTEAFF	TGCAGCGCCACGGGTAAGAGCACTGAAGCTTTCTTT	TRBJ1-1	NA	NA	TRBV29-1
CASSSGPGLAGPNGFTDTQYF	TGCGCCAGCAGCTCCGGCCCGGGGCTAGCGGGGCCCAATGGTTTCACAGATACGCAGTATTTT	TRBJ2-3	large	TRBD2	TRBV5-1
CASSRGQGGYGYTF	TGTGCCAGCAGCCGGGGACAGGGCGGGTATGGCTACACCTTC	TRBJ1-2	once	TRBD1	TRBV14
CASSDPYSYEQYF	TGTGCCAGCAGTGACCCCTACTCCTACGAGCAGTACTTC	TRBJ2-7	NA	NA	TRBV25-1
CASSVKGDTEAFF	TGTGCCAGTAGTGTTAAGGGAGACACTGAAGCTTTCTTT	TRBJ1-1	NA	NA	TRBV19
CAISVVNYGYTF	TGTGCCATCAGTGTAGTGAACTATGGCTACACCTTC	TRBJ1-2	once	NA	TRBV6-8
CATTGSGMNTEAFF	TGTGCCACCACAGGGTCCGGGATGAACACTGAAGCTTTCTTT	TRBJ1-1	NA	NA	TRBV28
CASSLGIGTISYEQYF	TGTGCCAGCAGCTTAGGGATAGGGACAATCTCCTACGAGCAGTACTTC	TRBJ2-7	NA	NA	TRBV7-1
CASSLEGRGAGKTQYF	TGTGCCAGCAGCTTAGAGGGCCGGGGGGCTGGGAAGACCCAGTACTTC	TRBJ2-5	NA	NA	TRBV11-3
CASSLLNRVAGNTIYF	TGTGCCAGCAGTTTACTAAACAGGGTAGCTGGAAACACCATATATTTT	TRBJ1-3	NA	NA	TRBV28
CASSPTGPGTDTQYF	TGTGCCAGCAGTCCGACAGGGCCAGGCACAGATACGCAGTATTTT	TRBJ2-3	NA	TRBD1	TRBV28
CASSSGTGRYSPLHF	TGCGCCAGCAGCTCCGGGACAGGGAGATATTCACCCCTCCACTTT	TRBJ1-6	NA	TRBD1	TRBV5-1
CASSPKAAGSGANVLTF	TGTGCCAGCTCACCGAAAGCGGCGGGGAGTGGGGCCAACGTCCTGACTTTC	TRBJ2-6	NA	NA	TRBV18
CAWRRTRRTEAFF	TGTGCCTGGAGACGGACACGTAGGACTGAAGCTTTCTTT	TRBJ1-1	NA	NA	TRBV30
CASSAWDGSSGNTIYF	TGCGCCAGCAGCGCCTGGGACGGAAGCTCTGGAAACACCATATATTTT	TRBJ1-3	NA	NA	TRBV5-1
CASSINSPNTDTQYF	TGTGCCAGTAGTATTAACTCCCCTAACACAGATACGCAGTATTTT	TRBJ2-3	NA	NA	TRBV19
CATSRAGGRANEKLFF	TGTGCCACCAGCAGAGCAGGGGGTAGGGCTAATGAAAAACTGTTTTTT	TRBJ1-4	NA	TRBD1	TRBV15
CASSLRQGNEKLFF	TGTGCCAGCAGCTTAAGGCAGGGTAATGAAAAACTGTTTTTT	TRBJ1-4	NA	NA	TRBV7-2
CASSVRFNYGYTF	TGTGCCAGCAGCGTAAGGTTTAACTATGGCTACACCTTC	TRBJ1-2	NA	NA	TRBV7-1
CASSLGREWDGYTF	TGTGCCAGCAGCTTAGGACGGGAGTGGGATGGCTACACCTTC	TRBJ1-2	NA	NA	TRBV11-3